This T cell receptor (beta chain) came from a study of cytomegalovirus exposure and HLA in healthy donors. The PCR was carried out with 60 Vbeta primers and 13 Jbeta primers. The table came from immunoSEQ multiplex PCR; TCRdb's copy has only in-frame clones and leaves some out. The sample gives 130,000 or so clones, about four fifths of which show up once; about 1.8% is in the top ten. Trimming at V came to 5 bases and at J to 3 bases, leaving 6 bases not matched to a gene. From germline, CDR1 is SGHTA and CDR2 FQGNSA. The CDR3 runs to 15 residues. The sequencing input was PBMCs. The chain combines TRBV7-2 with TRBJ2-1; 8 bases match TRBD1. This receptor was obtained from a man between 18 and 29 years old in good health and CMV-seronegative. CDR3 coding DNA: TGTGCCAGCAGCCCTGACAGGGGACTCTACAATGAGCAGTTCTTC. Translation: CASSPDRGLYNEQFF.